This T cell receptor (beta chain) came from a study of T-cell reconstitution after alpha-beta-depleted transplantation in children. Broader study findings: T cells produced anew were the main source of T-cell counts and diversity one year after transplant.

As it was prepared, the TCRbeta library received unique molecular identifiers. One entry per CDR3 protein results from TCRdb running MiXCR on the PCR reads. Among 55,000 to 70,000 distinct CDR3 sequences listed, about 11% were seen once. The junction had 6 bases not matched to a gene; V was cut back by 4 bases and J by 4 bases. CDR3 length: 14 residues. Germline-derived CDR1 and CDR2 are SGHTA and FQGNSA. This clonotype came up many times. Antigen unknown. This specimen consisted of PBMCs, obtained before TCRalphabeta/CD19-depleted stem cell transplant. The sequence was collected from a boy aged 5-17 years with acute myeloid leukemia, due to receive a stem cell transplant. The V gene is TRBV7-2, the J gene TRBJ2-5; 7 nucleotides line up with TRBD1. CDR3 sequence: CASSYYRGAETQYF. DNA for the CDR3: TGTGCCAGCAGCTACTACAGGGGTGCAGAGACCCAGTACTTC.